The 25 T cell receptor beta chains listed next were all sequenced from one sample in a study of blood T cell repertoires in COVID-19. Clones were sequenced by immunoSEQ multiplex PCR, and TCRdb holds only the in-frame ones, with some missing. The table lists over 65,000 clones, about 80% of them singletons. Sequencing was done on a sample of peripheral blood. The receptors stem from a woman between 35 and 50 years old with active or convalescent COVID-19.

A single count supports this clone. CDR3 DNA: TGTGCCAGCAGCCAGGGGGGTGCAGATACGCAGTATTTT. It is translated as CASSQGGADTQYF. The chain joins TRBV11-1 to TRBJ2-3; D perhaps matches TRBD1 (7 bases). The CDR3 covers 13 residues. The ends were cut back, 5 bases at V and 4 bases at J, with 10 bases in the middle. Germline CDR1 reads SGHAT; CDR2 reads FQDESV (reference sequence).

The chain combines TRBV11-3 with TRBJ2-5, with TRBD1 as a possible D gene (6 bases). CDR1 is SGHNT, CDR2 YENEEA, per germline. This CDR3 region has 15 residues. Trimming took 7 bases from V and 5 from J, leaving 20 bases between them. The CDR3 reads CASTLRQGPQETQYF. The CDR3 bases are TGTGCCAGCACCCTACGCCAGGGGCCTCAGGAGACCCAGTACTTC.

CDR3 amino acids: CASSLRAGWYQETQYF. CDR3 DNA: TGTGCCAGCAGTTTACGCGCGGGCTGGTACCAAGAGACCCAGTACTTC. This chain uses TRBV27 with TRBJ2-5; TRBD2 is a possible D gene (5 bases). This CDR3 has 16 amino acids. Germline V gene data show CDR1 as MNHEY and CDR2 as SMNVEV (reference sequence). The V end was cut by 2 bases, the J end by 0 bases, with 13 bases between.

The rearrangement links TRBV7-9 to TRBJ2-5; D remains ambiguous. V gave up 5 bases and J gave up 2 bases, with 12 bases separating them. Germline values: CDR1 SEHNR, CDR2 FQNEAQ (reference sequence). This CDR3 contains 14 residues. The CDR3 loop reads CASSPDSAQETQYF. The CDR3 DNA reads as TGTGCCAGCAGCCCCGACTCGGCTCAAGAGACCCAGTACTTC. The variable domain in full, completed from reference TRBV7-9 and TRBJ2-5, reads DTGVSQNPRHKITKRGQNVTFRCDPISEHNRLYWYRQTLGQGPEFLTYFQNEAQLEKSRLLSDRFSAERPKGSFSTLEIQRTEQGDSAMYLCASSPDSAQETQYFGPGTRLLVL.

This CDR3 reads CASPGRRGTSGPYEQYF. The CDR3 bases are TGTGCCAGTCCCGGGAGACGGGGGACTAGCGGCCCTTACGAGCAGTACTTC. V usage is TRBV28 and J usage is TRBJ2-7; 11 bases line up with TRBD2. Germline loops: CDR1 MDHEN, CDR2 SYDVKM. This CDR3 has 17 residues. J gave up 4 bases and V 9 bases, and 17 bases lay outside the gene matches.

This clone is a singleton in its sample. One end of the junction is discordant with germline, which a read error may explain. V usage is TRBV30 and J usage is TRBJ1-2; a possible D gene is TRBD1 (5 bases). CDR1 and CDR2 (germline): GTSNPN, SVGIG (reference sequence). The CDR3 has 12 residues. CDR3 nucleotide sequence: TGTGCCTGGAGCCCATGGAAATTGGGGCTCTCCTTC. Translated: CAWSPWKLGLSF.

This chain joins TRBV11-3 and TRBJ2-5; 13 bases are shared with TRBD2. The CDR3 runs 16 residues. Germline lookup yields CDR1 SGHNT and CDR2 YENEEA. V lost 5 bases and J lost 4; bases outside the gene matches: 7. The CDR3 nucleotides are TGTGCCAGCAGCCTACTAGCGGGAGGGTTTGGAGAGACCCAGTACTTC. The encoded protein is CASSLLAGGFGETQYF.

As DNA, the CDR3 is TGTGCCAGCAGCCTTATCCCGAGCTCCTATAATTCACCCCTCCACTTT. It encodes CASSLIPSSYNSPLHF. This chain links TRBV27 with TRBJ1-6; D unclear. Germline V gives CDR1 MNHEY, CDR2 SMNVEV (reference sequence). The CDR3 contains 16 residues. The V end lost 6 bases, the J end lost 0 bases, and 12 bases lay between the germline ends.

This rearrangement joins TRBV7-8 to TRBJ1-2; 7 positions match TRBD1. The junction had 6 bases not matched to a gene; V was cut back by 5 bases and J by 0 bases. CDR3 length equals 15 residues. Germline V gene sequence: CDR1 SGHVS, CDR2 FQNEAQ. For the CDR3, the DNA is TGTGCCAGCAGCCTCAGGACAGGAGCTAACTATGGCTACACCTTC. Translating it yields CASSLRTGANYGYTF.

V usage is TRBV7-8 and J usage is TRBJ2-4, with D perhaps TRBD1 (5 bases). This CDR3 has 15 amino acids. V gave up 1 base and J gave up 6 bases, with 13 bases separating them. The germline CDR1 and CDR2 sequences are SGHVS and FQNEAQ. CDR3 residues: CASSLVIGAVNIQYF. CDR3 nucleotides: TGTGCCAGCAGCTTAGTCATAGGGGCAGTAAACATTCAGTACTTC.

For the CDR3, the DNA is TGTGCCAGCAGCTTGGGACAGGGCCCCTACAATGAGCAGTTCTTC. Translating gives CASSLGQGPYNEQFF. The chain recombines TRBV5-5 with TRBJ2-1; 7 nucleotides agree with TRBD1. The CDR3 is made up of 15 amino acids. Germline trimming cut 0 bases from V and 2 bases from J; bases unmatched to any gene: 2. Germline V CDR1 and CDR2: SGHKS, YYEKEE (reference sequence). The full variable domain, in which reference TRBV5-5 and TRBJ2-1 provide the parts outside the CDR3, is DAGVTQSPTHLIKTRGQQVTLRCSPISGHKSVSWYQQVLGQGPQFIFQYYEKEERGRGNFPDRFSARQFPNYSSELNVNALLLGDSALYLCASSLGQGPYNEQFFGPGTRLTVL.

This chain uses TRBV3-1 (or the pseudogene TRBV3-2) with TRBJ1-2, with TRBD1 identical over 8 bases. Germline lookup yields CDR1 LGHDT and CDR2 YNNKEL (reference sequence). This CDR3 comprises 14 residues. V dropped 4 bases and J dropped 8; count of bases not matched to a gene: 9. This CDR3 is CASSRAQGEWGYTF. The DNA of the CDR3 is TGTGCCAGCAGCCGAGCACAGGGGGAATGGGGCTACACCTTC.

This chain uses TRBV5-1 with TRBJ2-3; 7 bases align to TRBD2. There are 14 residues in the CDR3. Per germline, CDR1 SGHRS and CDR2 YFSETQ. Trimming took 3 bases from V and 2 from J; bases not matched to a gene: 3. In DNA form, the CDR3 reads TGCGCCAGCAGCTCAGGACTAGTCACAGATACGCAGTATTTT. It yields the protein CASSSGLVTDTQYF.

The chain recombines TRBV5-1 with TRBJ2-3, with 7 nucleotides matching TRBD1. Germline V lookup: CDR1 SGHRS, CDR2 YFSETQ. CDR3 length: 14 amino acids. Trimming took 2 bases from V and 4 from J; bases not matched to a gene: 4. The CDR3 DNA reads TGCGCCAGCAGCTTACAGGGGCAGGCAGATACGCAGTATTTT. Protein: CASSLQGQADTQYF.

The rearrangement links TRBV7-9 to TRBJ1-2; 9 positions match TRBD1. The germline V gene has CDR1 SEHNR and CDR2 FQNEAQ (reference sequence). The CDR3 is 15 amino acids. Unmatched junction bases numbered 11, after V lost 8 bases and J lost 4 bases. CDR3 loop: CASVGTGYDSYGYTF. The CDR3, as DNA: TGTGCCAGCGTCGGGACAGGGTATGATAGCTATGGCTACACCTTC.

The chain joins TRBV11-3 to TRBJ2-7; a weak D match, TRBD1 (6 bases). Germline V gene data show CDR1 as SGHNT and CDR2 as YENEEA. V lost 5 bases and J 4 bases, leaving 15 bases between the germline ends. This CDR3 is built from 14 residues. CDR3: CASSPDRTSYEQYF. In DNA, the CDR3 is TGTGCCAGCAGCCCCGACAGGACCTCGTACGAGCAGTACTTC.

The rearrangement uses TRBV5-1 and TRBJ2-3, with 7 nucleotides matching TRBD1. In germline, CDR1 is SGHRS, CDR2 YFSETQ. Trimming cost V 5 bases and J 3 bases; bases outside gene matches: 6. The CDR3 sequence is 14 residues long. This CDR3 is CASRPVQGTDTQYF. CDR3 nucleotides: TGCGCCAGCAGACCTGTACAGGGGACAGATACGCAGTATTTT.

The sample holds one count of this clone. This chain connects TRBV7-8 to TRBJ1-1, with 7 bases aligning to TRBD1. Germline values: CDR1 SGHVS, CDR2 FQNEAQ. V lost 6 bases and J lost 10; bases outside the gene matches: 14. This CDR3 contains 14 residues. CDR3 amino acids: CASSMRGRELTAFF. The CDR3 DNA follows: TGTGCCAGCAGTATGAGGGGGCGCGAACTAACAGCTTTCTTT.

Written as DNA, the CDR3 is TGTGCCAGCAGTCCCCCCCGGGGACAGGGGCCATTAGATACGCAGTATTTT. Translation: CASSPPRGQGPLDTQYF. The chain recombines TRBV28 with TRBJ2-3, with 10 bases fitting TRBD1. The germline V gene has CDR1 MDHEN and CDR2 SYDVKM. The CDR3 runs 17 residues. V trimming: 5 bases; J trimming: 5 bases; junction bases outside the gene matches: 13.

The chain recombines TRBV5-1 with TRBJ2-7, with D possibly matching TRBD2 (6 bases). Looked up from germline, CDR1 is SGHRS and CDR2 is YFSETQ. The V and J ends lost 4 bases and 1 base respectively, with 15 bases between them. This CDR3 spans 15 amino acids. The CDR3 bases are TGCGCCAGCAGCGCGGGGAAGGGCCTATCCTACGAGCAGTACTTC. Amino acid sequence: CASSAGKGLSYEQYF. Full variable domain (remainder filled in from reference TRBV5-1 and TRBJ2-7): KAGVTQTPRYLIKTRGQQVTLSCSPISGHRSVSWYQQTPGQGLQFLFEYFSETQRNKGNFPGRFSGRQFSNSRSEMNVSTLELGDSALYLCASSAGKGLSYEQYFGPGTRLTVT.

The rearrangement links TRBV24-1 to TRBJ2-3; tentative D call: TRBD2 (6 bases). There are 14 residues in the CDR3. The V end lost 4 bases, the J end lost 5 bases, and 12 bases lay between the germline ends. The germline CDR1 and CDR2 sequences are KGHDR and SFDVKD. CDR3 sequence: CATSDILAGDTQYF. In nucleotides, the CDR3 is TGTGCCACCAGTGACATACTAGCTGGAGATACGCAGTATTTT.

The V and J genes are TRBV7-3 and TRBJ2-5; 7 positions agree with TRBD2. Trimming took 0 bases from V and 1 from J; bases not matched to a gene: 5. CDR1 SGHTA and CDR2 FQGTGA come from the germline V gene. This CDR3 has 16 amino acids. In nucleotides, the CDR3 is TGTGCCAGCAGCTTAACCGGGGGGTCGCGCCAAGAGACCCAGTACTTC. Amino acid sequence: CASSLTGGSRQETQYF.

This clone was picked up a small number of times. The genes are TRBV4-1 and TRBJ2-1; 13 bases map to TRBD2. The CDR3 totals 18 residues. Germline CDR1 reads MGHRA; CDR2 reads YSYEKL. Trimming at V came to 0 bases and at J to 6 bases, leaving 8 bases not matched to a gene. The CDR3 region has the DNA TGCGCCAGCAGCCAAGATGGAGGACTAGCGGGAGCGAGCAATGAGCAGTTCTTC. Translating gives CASSQDGGLAGASNEQFF.

There are a few counts of this clone. This sequence joins TRBV12-3 or TRBV12-4 and TRBJ2-2; no clear D gene. CDR3 length: 13 residues. Trimming shortened V by 6 bases and J by 14 bases, and 19 bases separated the two germline ends. CDR3 loop: CASRPPAPRGLFF. CDR3 nucleotide sequence: TGTGCCAGCAGGCCACCAGCCCCCCGCGGTCTGTTTTTT.

This chain uses TRBV28 with TRBJ1-6, with TRBD1 matching 7 bases. The CDR3 consists of 17 residues. From germline, CDR1 is MDHEN and CDR2 SYDVKM. V was pared by 3 bases and J by 10 bases, with 15 bases of the junction left unmatched. CDR3 nucleotides: TGTGCCAGCAGTTTGGGGTCAGGGGGGTCGTTAAGATCACCCCTCCACTTT. Translating it yields CASSLGSGGSLRSPLHF. Complete variable domain (other parts from reference TRBV28 and TRBJ1-6): DVKVTQSSRYLVKRTGEKVFLECVQDMDHENMFWYRQDPGLGLRLIYFSYDVKMKEKGDIPEGYSVSREKKERFSLILESASTNQTSMYLCASSLGSGGSLRSPLHFGNGTRLTVT.